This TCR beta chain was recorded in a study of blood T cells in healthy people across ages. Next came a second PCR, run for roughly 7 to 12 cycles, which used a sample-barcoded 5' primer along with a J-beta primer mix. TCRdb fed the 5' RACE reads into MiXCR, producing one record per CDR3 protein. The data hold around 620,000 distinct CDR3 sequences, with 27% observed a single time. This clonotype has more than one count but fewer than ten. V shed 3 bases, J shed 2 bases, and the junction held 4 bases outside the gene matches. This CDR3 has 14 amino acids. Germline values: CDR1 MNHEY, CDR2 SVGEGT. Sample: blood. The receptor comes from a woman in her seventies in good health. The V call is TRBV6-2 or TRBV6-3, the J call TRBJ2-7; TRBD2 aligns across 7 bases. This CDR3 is CASSYGGDPYEQYF. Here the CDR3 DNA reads TGTGCCAGCAGTTATGGGGGGGACCCCTACGAGCAGTACTTC.